This record covers a single T cell receptor beta chain. This sample is part of a study of patients and donors after allogeneic stem cell transplantation. TCRdb analysed the RT-PCR reads with MiXCR anew, one entry per CDR3 protein. The sample lists about 74,000 distinct CDR3 sequences; approximately 25% were seen once. The TCR sequence derives from a human donor who was either an allogeneic HSCT recipient or a stem cell or donor lymphocyte infusion donor (not recorded which). It is not recorded whose cells these are; they may come from a transplant donor. The sample comprised blood, either unsorted or a sorted T cell fraction (not recorded which).

CDR3 sequence: CASSLIGRQETQYF. The CDR3 DNA reads as TGTGCCAGCAGCTTAATTGGGAGACAAGAGACCCAGTACTTC. This sequence joins TRBV7-3 and TRBJ2-5; D perhaps matches TRBD2 (5 bases). Germline V CDR1 and CDR2: SGHTA, FQGTGA. V lost 1 base, J lost 2 bases, and 8 bases lay in between. The CDR3 length is 14 residues.